A selection of T cell receptor beta chains follows, all from one sample in a study of T-cell reconstitution after alpha-beta-depleted transplantation in children. One entry per CDR3 protein, called by TCRdb with MiXCR from the PCR reads. The sample holds around 200,000 distinct CDR3 sequences, approximately 19% seen once. This material consisted of PBMCs, mostly from graft donor cells, taken 360 days after TCRalphabeta/CD19-depleted stem cell transplant. The receptors shown here come from a male patient aged 2 to 9 who had a stem cell transplant for acute lymphoblastic leukemia, so the T cells may come from the graft donor. Each CDR3 is given with its conserved first and last residue. The D gene is left open where the match is weak. The size of a clone is reported for some rows only, either as once, few or many, or as a class for expanded clones.

j_call | v_call | clone_size | d_call | cdr3_nt | cdr3_aa
TRBJ2-7 | TRBV5-1 | once | TRBD2 | TGCGCCAGCCCCGCGGGAGCGGAGGCTTACGACGAGCAGTACTTC | CASPAGAEAYDEQYF
TRBJ2-1 | TRBV20-1 | few | TRBD2 | TGCAGTGCCACCCATTCGCTAGCGGGACTCTCCTACAATGAGCAGTTCTTC | CSATHSLAGLSYNEQFF
TRBJ2-3 | TRBV20-1 | NA | NA | TGCAGTGCTAGAGGAGCGCAGGGGAAAGCAGATACGCAGTATTTT | CSARGAQGKADTQYF
TRBJ1-5 | TRBV10-3 | NA | TRBD1 | TGTGCCGCAGGCAGGACAGGGGATCAGCCCCAGCATTTT | CAAGRTGDQPQHF
TRBJ2-7 | TRBV5-6 | few | NA | TGTGCCAGCAGCTTATACTGGGACTACGAGCAGTACTTC | CASSLYWDYEQYF
TRBJ2-1 | TRBV7-9 | few | TRBD2 | TGTGCCAGCAGCTTAGGGGTGGGGGGACTAGCCCTACGAGAGCAGTTCTTC | CASSLGVGGLALREQFF
TRBJ2-7 | TRBV7-6 | NA | NA | TGTGCCAGCAGCTTAGTTCGCTTGGTTCCGGCAGCCGGAGCCTACGAGCAGTACTTC | CASSLVRLVPAAGAYEQYF
TRBJ2-7 | TRBV7-2 | few | NA | TGTGCCAGCAGCTTCGGTCCCATCTACGAGCAGTACTTC | CASSFGPIYEQYF
TRBJ2-5 | TRBV12-3/TRBV12-4 | few | NA | TGTGCCAGCAGTTTACCCGCGCGAGGGGAGACCCAGTACTTC | CASSLPARGETQYF
TRBJ2-1 | TRBV25-1 | few | TRBD1 | TGTGCCAGCTCCCCCTCGATGGGACAGGGGTCCTACAATGAGCAGTTCTTC | CASSPSMGQGSYNEQFF
TRBJ2-7 | TRBV4-2 | few | NA | TGTGCCAGCAGCCAAGTAGAAGGGGCCTACGAGCAGTACTTC | CASSQVEGAYEQYF
TRBJ2-1 | TRBV12-3/TRBV12-4 | few | TRBD2 | TGTGCCAGCAGTCAGCTAGCGGGGGAGTACAATGAGCAGTTCTTC | CASSQLAGEYNEQFF
TRBJ2-5 | TRBV24-1 | few | TRBD1 | TGTGCCACCAGCGCACCGGACAGGCAAGAGACCCAGTACTTC | CATSAPDRQETQYF
TRBJ2-6 | TRBV6-5 | few | TRBD1 | TGTGCCAGCAGTTACGTCGGACAGGGCTCATCTGGGGCCAACGTCCTGACTTTC | CASSYVGQGSSGANVLTF
TRBJ2-1 | TRBV10-3 | many | TRBD1 | TGTGCCATCGGAGAAGGACCGGGACAGGGAAACAATGAGCAGTTCTTC | CAIGEGPGQGNNEQFF
TRBJ2-3 | TRBV29-1 | few | TRBD2 | TGCAGCGTTCGCGGGGGACTTCGGCACACAGATACGCAGTATTTT | CSVRGGLRHTDTQYF
TRBJ1-2 | TRBV5-5 | NA | NA | TGTGCCAGCAGCACGCCCGAGACTGAATCCTATGGCTACACCTTC | CASSTPETESYGYTF
TRBJ1-5 | TRBV11-2 | few | TRBD1 | TGTGCCAGCAGCTTATCTCAGCCCGGGACAGGGTCCACTCAGCCCCAGCATTTT | CASSLSQPGTGSTQPQHF
TRBJ1-1 | TRBV29-1 | few | NA | TGCAGCGGGATGGACGGGGCGGGCACTGAAGCTTTCTTT | CSGMDGAGTEAFF
TRBJ1-4 | TRBV6-5 | NA | NA | TGTGCCAGCAGTTCCCTAAACGGCGAAAAACTGTTTTTT | CASSSLNGEKLFF
TRBJ2-4 | TRBV7-2 | NA | TRBD1 | TGTGCCAGCAGCTTAGTAGTGGGACAGATTAACAAAAACATTCAGTACTTC | CASSLVVGQINKNIQYF
TRBJ2-7 | TRBV12-3/TRBV12-4 | few | NA | TGTGCCAGCAGTTTCCGGGCACCAAGGTCCTACGAGCAGTACTTC | CASSFRAPRSYEQYF
TRBJ2-5 | TRBV5-1 | NA | TRBD2 | TGCGCCAGCACGTATGGGACTAGGACCCAAGAGACCCAGTACTTC | CASTYGTRTQETQYF
TRBJ2-5 | TRBV5-1 | NA | NA | TGCGCCAGCAGCTTGCAGTTGCAACAAGAGACCCAGTACTTC | CASSLQLQQETQYF